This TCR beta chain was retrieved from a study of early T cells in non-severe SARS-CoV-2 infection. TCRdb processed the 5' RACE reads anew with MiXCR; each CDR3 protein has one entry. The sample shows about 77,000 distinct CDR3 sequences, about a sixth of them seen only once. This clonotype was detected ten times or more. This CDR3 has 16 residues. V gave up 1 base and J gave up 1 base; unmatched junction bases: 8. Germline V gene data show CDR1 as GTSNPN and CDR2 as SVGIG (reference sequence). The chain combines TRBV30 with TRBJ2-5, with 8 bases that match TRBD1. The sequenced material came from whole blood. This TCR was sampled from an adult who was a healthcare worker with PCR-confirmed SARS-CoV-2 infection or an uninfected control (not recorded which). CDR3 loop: CAWSDHWTGTQETQYF. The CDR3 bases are TGTGCCTGGAGTGACCACTGGACAGGGACCCAAGAGACCCAGTACTTC.